Listed below are T cell receptor beta chains from one sample, sequenced in a study of shared clonotypes between healthy human individuals. The table came from immunoSEQ multiplex PCR; TCRdb's copy has only in-frame clones and leaves some out. The sample consists of some 600,000 clones, roughly 96% of them appearing once. Material for sequencing was naive CD8+ T cells sorted from blood. Receptors originate from a woman in her twenties or thirties in good health. The CDR3 runs from the conserved cysteine through the conserved F or W. Each record gives: J gene, CDR3 length, V gene, D gene, CDR3 protein, CDR3 DNA. D genes are given only for firm matches.

>TRBJ1-1|15|TRBV11-2|TRBD1
CASSEDRGRSTEAFF
TGTGCCAGCAGCGAGGACAGGGGAAGAAGCACTGAAGCTTTCTTT
>TRBJ1-2|14|TRBV28|-
CASSPEGDNYGYTF
TGTGCCAGCAGTCCTGAAGGGGACAACTATGGCTACACCTTC
>TRBJ2-1|16|TRBV28|TRBD2
CASSLSSGRSYNEQFF
TGTGCCAGCAGTTTAAGCAGCGGGAGGTCCTACAATGAGCAGTTCTTC
>TRBJ1-2|17|TRBV5-1|-
CASSLQLRDTSRGGYTF
TGCGCCAGCAGCTTGCAACTCCGGGACACGAGTCGAGGGGGCTACACCTTC
>TRBJ1-4|13|TRBV15|-
CATSWKINEKLFF
TGTGCCACCAGTTGGAAGATTAATGAAAAACTGTTTTTT
>TRBJ2-7|14|TRBV13|-
CASSLETGNYEQYF
TGTGCCAGCAGCTTAGAGACAGGAAACTACGAGCAGTACTTC
>TRBJ2-7|13|TRBV9|-
CASSPGGSYEQYF
TGTGCCAGCAGCCCAGGGGGGTCCTACGAGCAGTACTTC
>TRBJ1-1|16|TRBV27|-
CASSLSPGALNTEAFF
TGTGCCAGCAGTTTATCTCCAGGGGCGCTGAACACTGAAGCTTTCTTT
>TRBJ1-1|13|TRBV11-2|-
CASSLVGRTEAFF
TGTGCCAGCAGCTTAGTTGGGCGGACTGAAGCTTTCTTT
>TRBJ2-2|14|TRBV6-5|-
CASSYGRNAGELFF
TGTGCCAGCAGTTATGGCCGGAACGCCGGGGAGCTGTTTTTT
>TRBJ2-3|17|TRBV28|TRBD2
CAIATRGLAGSTDTQYF
TGTGCCATCGCCACCCGAGGACTAGCGGGGAGCACAGATACGCAGTATTTT
>TRBJ2-7|12|TRBV11-2|-
CASGPRHNEQYF
TGTGCCAGCGGACCAAGGCATAACGAGCAGTACTTC
>TRBJ1-5|16|TRBV19|TRBD1
CASSTPIGQARKPQHF
TGTGCCAGTAGTACGCCAATCGGACAGGCTCGGAAGCCCCAGCATTTT